The rows below give T cell receptor beta chains drawn from one sample of a study of post-analysis software for immune sequencing data. MiXCR, applied by TCRdb to the PCR reads, yields one record per CDR3 protein. Of 250,000 to 300,000 distinct CDR3 sequences listed, around 34% are singletons. Sequencing was performed on blood. All receptors derive from a girl aged 5-17 years with multiple sclerosis. The CDR3 runs from the conserved cysteine through the conserved F or W. Each record gives: J gene, clone size, D gene, V gene, CDR3 DNA, CDR3 protein. The D gene is left open where the match is weak. Size is omitted from some rows. Given values are once, few, many or a class for expanded clones.

TRBJ2-1,many,NA,TRBV9,TGTGCCAGCAGCGTAGCGGGTGGACATGAGCAGTTCTTC,CASSVAGGHEQFF
TRBJ2-7,many,TRBD2,TRBV6-1,TGTGCCAGCAGTGAAGCGTTACTAGCGGGGGAGTACGAGCAGTACTTC,CASSEALLAGEYEQYF
TRBJ2-7,NA,TRBD1,TRBV7-2,TGTGCCAGCAGCTTAAGGACAGGGGGCTTCTACGAGCAGTACTTC,CASSLRTGGFYEQYF
TRBJ1-5,many,NA,TRBV3-1,TGTGCCAGCAGCCAAGGACCCTCTGGACAGCCCCAGCATTTT,CASSQGPSGQPQHF
TRBJ1-2,NA,NA,TRBV7-3,TGTGCCAGCAGCCCAGGTCCAGGGGTGGACTATGGCTACACCTTC,CASSPGPGVDYGYTF
TRBJ2-7,many,NA,TRBV18,TGTGCCAGCTCACCAGCACCAAATGGGGAGCAGTACTTC,CASSPAPNGEQYF
TRBJ2-5,few,TRBD1,TRBV4-1,TGCGCCAGCAGCCAAGATATGGGGACAGGCATGGAGACCCAGTACTTC,CASSQDMGTGMETQYF
TRBJ2-1,NA,NA,TRBV5-6,TGTGCCAGCAGCTATGCTCTAGCCGATGAGCAGTTCTTC,CASSYALADEQFF
TRBJ1-2,NA,NA,TRBV5-1,TGCGCCAGCAGCTTGATTTTATCGGCAGATGGCTACACCTTC,CASSLILSADGYTF
TRBJ2-4,NA,NA,TRBV20-1,TGCAGTGCTAGAGGAGCGGGACGGGGGGCCAAAAACACTCAGTACTTC,CSARGAGRGAKNTQYF
TRBJ2-3,many,NA,TRBV9,TGTGCCAGCAGCCCCCGACTCCTCGCCACAGATACGCAGTATTTT,CASSPRLLATDTQYF
TRBJ1-2,few,NA,TRBV5-1,TGCGCCAGCAGCTTGGAAGTCGGAGAGAACTATGGCTACACCTTC,CASSLEVGENYGYTF
TRBJ2-5,many,TRBD2,TRBV5-1,TGCGCCAGCAGCTTGGTTGCTAGCGGGCCCTACCAAGAGACCCAGTACTTC,CASSLVASGPYQETQYF
TRBJ2-1,many,NA,TRBV11-2,TGTGCCAGCAGCTCCTCTCTGAGCTCCTACAATGAGCAGTTCTTC,CASSSSLSSYNEQFF
TRBJ2-7,few,TRBD2,TRBV4-3,TGCGCCAGCAGCCAAGGGGAGGGACGCTACGAGCAGTACTTC,CASSQGEGRYEQYF
TRBJ2-6,many,NA,TRBV25-1,TGTGCCAGCAGTGACAAGCGGATCTCTGGGGCCAACGTCCTGACTTTC,CASSDKRISGANVLTF
TRBJ2-2,NA,NA,TRBV7-2,TGTGCCAGCAGCCCTAGGTCCACCGGGGAGCTGTTTTTT,CASSPRSTGELFF
TRBJ2-1,NA,TRBD2,TRBV20-1,TGCAGTGCTAGAGATTACGGGAGGAACGACAATGAGCAGTTCTTC,CSARDYGRNDNEQFF
TRBJ2-2,NA,NA,TRBV7-9,TGTGCCAGCACCCACCAGGGTTTCACCGGGGAGCTGTTTTTT,CASTHQGFTGELFF
TRBJ2-5,few,NA,TRBV12-3/TRBV12-4,TGTGCCAGCAGTCCCCGGGACACCCCGACGTACTTC,CASSPRDTPTYF
TRBJ1-6,NA,TRBD1,TRBV20-1,TGCAGTGCTAGACCTCTGCAGGGGGAGAATTCACCCCTCCACTTT,CSARPLQGENSPLHF
TRBJ2-3,few,NA,TRBV3-1,TGTGCCAGCAGCCAAGATCGGCAGGGCACAGATACGCAGTATTTT,CASSQDRQGTDTQYF
TRBJ1-2,few,NA,TRBV29-1,TGCAGCGTTCGGGGGGGTTGGCTTCCCCGGACTGGCTACACCTTC,CSVRGGWLPRTGYTF
TRBJ2-3,few,TRBD2,TRBV7-9,TGTGCCAGCAACGGCCCCACCGGCGGGAGTTACGATACGCAGTATTTT,CASNGPTGGSYDTQYF
TRBJ2-5,many,NA,TRBV21-1,TGTGCCAGCACTACCTGGGGACTAGCGGGAGGGCCCCAGACCCAGTACTTC,CASTTWGLAGGPQTQYF
TRBJ2-5,many,NA,TRBV7-2,TGTGCCAGCAGCTTAGGTCCGGAGACCCAGTACTTC,CASSLGPETQYF
TRBJ1-3,NA,TRBD1,TRBV27,TGTGCCAGCAGTTTATTCGGGACTCCCAGGGGGTCCTCTGGAAACACCATATATTTT,CASSLFGTPRGSSGNTIYF
TRBJ2-1,many,NA,TRBV7-2,TGTGCCAGCAGCTTAAGGGCTAGCGCCAGCAATGAGCAGTTCTTC,CASSLRASASNEQFF